A single TCR beta chain is shown here with its context. The source of the sample is a study of blood T cell repertoires in COVID-19. The wider study: Collection of acute and convalescent COVID-19 samples took place in the United States, Italy and Spain.

V dropped 4 bases and J dropped 7; count of bases not matched to a gene: 16. Germline V gene data show CDR1 as GTSNPN and CDR2 as SVGIG (reference sequence). The CDR3 covers 16 residues. Clones were read by immunoSEQ multiplex PCR, and TCRdb kept only the in-frame ones, dropping some. The sample carries a few hundred thousand clones, more than 80% recorded once. Clinical history reported by participants formed the basis on which cohorts were assigned. The chain has TRBV30 and TRBJ1-2; 9 positions agree with TRBD1. Sequencing input: PBMCs or T cells enriched from blood (not recorded which). The clonotype was recovered from a man aged 25 to 40 who had recovered from COVID-19. The CDR3, as DNA: TGTGCCTGGACAAAAACAGGGGGCCGGGCGAGGAGTGGCTACACCTTC. It yields the protein CAWTKTGGRARSGYTF.